The sequence of this T cell receptor beta chain was determined in a study of blood T cell repertoires in COVID-19. About the research overall: Samples came from the United States, Italy and Spain, spanning acute and convalescent COVID-19. T cells, B-cell-depleted T cells, or PBMCs supplied cDNA or gDNA.

Trimming took 4 bases from V and 0 from J; bases not matched to a gene: 13. The CDR3 is 19 residues long. CDR1 and CDR2 (germline): SGDLS, YYNGEE. In the authors' methods: Amplification with reference gene primers provided the estimates of nucleated cell counts. Profiling relied on immunoSEQ multiplex PCR, and the TCRdb table lists in-frame clones only, not all of them. V, J and clone size are those of that table, while D and trimming were read from the DNA. This sample has tens of thousands of clones, with about 90% found just once. Material for sequencing was peripheral blood. The chain recombines TRBV9 with TRBJ2-3; 11 bases line up with TRBD2. The source is a male donor with acute or convalescent COVID-19. The CDR3 sequence: CASSYPAGTSGTSTDTQYF. CDR3 nucleotide sequence: TGTGCCAGCAGCTACCCCGCAGGGACTAGCGGAACTAGCACAGATACGCAGTATTTT.